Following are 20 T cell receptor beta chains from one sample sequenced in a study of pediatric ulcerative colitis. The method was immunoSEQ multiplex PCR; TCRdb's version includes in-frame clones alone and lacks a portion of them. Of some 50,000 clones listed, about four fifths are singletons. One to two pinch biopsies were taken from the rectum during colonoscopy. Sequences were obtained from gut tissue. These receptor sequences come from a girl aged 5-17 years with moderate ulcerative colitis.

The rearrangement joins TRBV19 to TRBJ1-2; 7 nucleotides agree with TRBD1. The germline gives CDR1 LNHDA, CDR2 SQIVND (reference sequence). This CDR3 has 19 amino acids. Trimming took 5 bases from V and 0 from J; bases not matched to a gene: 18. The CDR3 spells CASSRRRGTDSLPNYGYTF. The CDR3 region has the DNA TGTGCCAGTAGTCGTCGAAGAGGGACAGATTCTCTCCCTAACTATGGCTACACCTTC.

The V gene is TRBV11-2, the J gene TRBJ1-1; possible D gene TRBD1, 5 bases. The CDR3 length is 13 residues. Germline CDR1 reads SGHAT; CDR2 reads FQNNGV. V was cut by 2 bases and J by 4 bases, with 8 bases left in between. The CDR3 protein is CASSLPGGTEAFF. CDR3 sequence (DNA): TGTGCCAGCAGCTTACCGGGGGGCACTGAAGCTTTCTTT.

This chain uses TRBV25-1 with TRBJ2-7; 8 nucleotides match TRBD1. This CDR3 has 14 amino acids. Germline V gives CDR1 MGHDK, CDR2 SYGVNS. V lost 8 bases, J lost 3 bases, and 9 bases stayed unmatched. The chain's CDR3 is CASGHADRGYEQYF. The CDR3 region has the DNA TGTGCCAGCGGACATGCCGACAGGGGCTACGAGCAGTACTTC.

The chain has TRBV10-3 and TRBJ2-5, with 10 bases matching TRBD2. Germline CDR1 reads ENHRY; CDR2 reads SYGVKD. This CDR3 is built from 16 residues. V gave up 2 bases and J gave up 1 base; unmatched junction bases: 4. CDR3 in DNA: TGTGCCATCAGTGAGGGACTAGCGGAACTCCAAGAGACCCAGTACTTC. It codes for CAISEGLAELQETQYF.

The CDR3: CASRGNEKLFF. CDR3 nucleotides: TGTGCCAGCAGAGGGAATGAAAAACTGTTTTTT. The rearrangement joins TRBV6-6 to TRBJ1-4; D is unclear. The CDR3 is 11 amino acids. V was shortened by 6 bases and J by 5 bases, with 4 bases between the two germline ends. Germline CDR1 MNHNY, CDR2 SVGAGI (reference sequence).

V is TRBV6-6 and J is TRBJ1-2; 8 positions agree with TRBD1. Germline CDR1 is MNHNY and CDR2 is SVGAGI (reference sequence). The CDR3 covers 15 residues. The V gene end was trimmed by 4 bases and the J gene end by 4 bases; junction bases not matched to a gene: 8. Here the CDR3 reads CASSSPGQAFYGYTF. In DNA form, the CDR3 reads TGTGCCAGCAGTTCTCCGGGACAGGCATTCTATGGCTACACCTTC.

CDR3 sequence: CASSEWDTYGYTF. The DNA of the CDR3 is TGTGCCAGCAGTGAATGGGACACCTATGGCTACACCTTC. The rearrangement links TRBV2 to TRBJ1-2; the D gene is possibly TRBD1 (6 bases). Germline V gene data show CDR1 as SNHLY and CDR2 as FYNNEI. V was cut by 2 bases and J by 4 bases, with 8 bases left in between. The CDR3 has 13 amino acids.

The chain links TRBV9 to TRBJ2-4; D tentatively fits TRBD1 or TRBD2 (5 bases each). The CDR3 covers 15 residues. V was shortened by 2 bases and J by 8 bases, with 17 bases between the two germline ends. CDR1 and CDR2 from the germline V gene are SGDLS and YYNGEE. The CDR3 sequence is CASSVWGSAADIQYF. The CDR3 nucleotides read TGTGCCAGCAGCGTTTGGGGGTCGGCAGCGGACATTCAGTACTTC. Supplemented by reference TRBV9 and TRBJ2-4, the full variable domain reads DSGVTQTPKHLITATGQRVTLRCSPRSGDLSVYWYQQSLDQGLQFLIQYYNGEERAKGNILERFSAQQFPDLHSELNLSSLELGDSALYFCASSVWGSAADIQYFGAGTRLSVL.

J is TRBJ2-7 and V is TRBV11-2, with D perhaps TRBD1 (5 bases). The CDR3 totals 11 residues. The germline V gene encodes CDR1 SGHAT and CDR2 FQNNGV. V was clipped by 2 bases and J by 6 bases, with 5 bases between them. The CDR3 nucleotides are TGTGCCAGCAGCTTAAGGGGCGAGCAGTACTTC. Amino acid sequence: CASSLRGEQYF. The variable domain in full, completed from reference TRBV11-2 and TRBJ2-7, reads EAGVAQSPRYKIIEKRQSVAFWCNPISGHATLYWYQQILGQGPKLLIQFQNNGVVDDSQLPKDRFSAERLKGVDSTLKIQPAKLEDSAVYLCASSLRGEQYFGPGTRLTVT.

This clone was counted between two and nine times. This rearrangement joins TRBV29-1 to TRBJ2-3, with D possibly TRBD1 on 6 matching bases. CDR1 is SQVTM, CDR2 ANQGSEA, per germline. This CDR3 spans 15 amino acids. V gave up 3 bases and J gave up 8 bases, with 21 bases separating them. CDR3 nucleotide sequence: TGCAGCGTTGACAGGGGCGTAAGAAGTAGGGCTACGCAGTATTTT. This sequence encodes CSVDRGVRSRATQYF.

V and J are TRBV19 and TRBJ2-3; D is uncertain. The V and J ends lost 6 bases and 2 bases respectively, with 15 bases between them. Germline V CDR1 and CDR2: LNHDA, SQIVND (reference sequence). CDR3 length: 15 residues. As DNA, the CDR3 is TGTGCCAGTAGGGGAAGTAACAGAAACACAGATACGCAGTATTTT. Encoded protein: CASRGSNRNTDTQYF.

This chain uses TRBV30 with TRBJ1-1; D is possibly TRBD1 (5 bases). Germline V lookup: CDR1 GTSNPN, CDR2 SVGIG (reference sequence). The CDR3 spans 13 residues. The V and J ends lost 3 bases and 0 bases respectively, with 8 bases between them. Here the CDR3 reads CAWREGVNTEAFF. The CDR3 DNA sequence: TGTGCCTGGAGGGAAGGGGTGAACACTGAAGCTTTCTTT.

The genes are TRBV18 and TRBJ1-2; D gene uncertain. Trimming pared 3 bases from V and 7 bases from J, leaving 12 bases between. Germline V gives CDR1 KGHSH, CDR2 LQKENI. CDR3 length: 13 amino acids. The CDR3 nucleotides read TGTGCCAGCTCACCGAAAACCCTTGGTGGCTACACCTTC. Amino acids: CASSPKTLGGYTF.

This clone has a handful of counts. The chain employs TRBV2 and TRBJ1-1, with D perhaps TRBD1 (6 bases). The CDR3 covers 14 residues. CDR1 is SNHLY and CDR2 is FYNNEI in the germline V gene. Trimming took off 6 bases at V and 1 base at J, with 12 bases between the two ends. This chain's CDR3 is CASSLRGRNTEAFF. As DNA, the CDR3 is TGTGCCAGCAGCCTCAGGGGTAGGAACACTGAAGCTTTCTTT.

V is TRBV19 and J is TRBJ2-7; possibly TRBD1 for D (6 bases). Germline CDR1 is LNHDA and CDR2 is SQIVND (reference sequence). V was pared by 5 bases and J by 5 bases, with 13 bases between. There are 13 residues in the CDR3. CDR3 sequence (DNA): TGTGCCAGTAGTTTCGACCAGGGGAACGAGCAGTACTTC. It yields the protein CASSFDQGNEQYF.

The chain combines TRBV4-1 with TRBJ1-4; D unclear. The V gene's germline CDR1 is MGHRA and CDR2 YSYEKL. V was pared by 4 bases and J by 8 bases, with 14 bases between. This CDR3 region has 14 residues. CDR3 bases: TGCGCCAGCAGCCCCGCGGCTCTAGCAGAAAAACTGTTTTTT. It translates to CASSPAALAEKLFF.

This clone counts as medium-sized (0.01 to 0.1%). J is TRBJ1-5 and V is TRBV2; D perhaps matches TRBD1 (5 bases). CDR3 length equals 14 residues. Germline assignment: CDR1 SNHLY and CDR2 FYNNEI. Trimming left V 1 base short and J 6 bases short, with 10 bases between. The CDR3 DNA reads TGTGCCAGCAGTGAAGATAGGGGAGCTCAGCCCCAGCATTTT. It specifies CASSEDRGAQPQHF.

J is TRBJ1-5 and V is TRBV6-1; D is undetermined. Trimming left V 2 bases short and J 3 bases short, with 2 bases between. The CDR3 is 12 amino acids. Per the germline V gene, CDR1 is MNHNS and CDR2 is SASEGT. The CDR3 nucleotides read TGTGCCAGCAGTGAATACAATCAGCCCCAGCATTTT. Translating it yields CASSEYNQPQHF.

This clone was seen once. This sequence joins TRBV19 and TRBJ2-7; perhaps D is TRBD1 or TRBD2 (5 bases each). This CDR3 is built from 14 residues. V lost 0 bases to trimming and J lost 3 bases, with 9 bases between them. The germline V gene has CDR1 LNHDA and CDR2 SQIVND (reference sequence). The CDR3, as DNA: TGTGCCAGTAGTATAGAGAGGGGCCTCTACGAGCAGTACTTC. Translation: CASSIERGLYEQYF.

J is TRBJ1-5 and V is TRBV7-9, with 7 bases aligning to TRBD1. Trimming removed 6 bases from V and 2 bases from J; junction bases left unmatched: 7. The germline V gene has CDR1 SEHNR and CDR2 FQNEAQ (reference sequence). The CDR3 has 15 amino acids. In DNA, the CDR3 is TGTGCCAGCAGTAATGACAGGGAGCGCAATCAGCCCCAGCATTTT. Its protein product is CASSNDRERNQPQHF.